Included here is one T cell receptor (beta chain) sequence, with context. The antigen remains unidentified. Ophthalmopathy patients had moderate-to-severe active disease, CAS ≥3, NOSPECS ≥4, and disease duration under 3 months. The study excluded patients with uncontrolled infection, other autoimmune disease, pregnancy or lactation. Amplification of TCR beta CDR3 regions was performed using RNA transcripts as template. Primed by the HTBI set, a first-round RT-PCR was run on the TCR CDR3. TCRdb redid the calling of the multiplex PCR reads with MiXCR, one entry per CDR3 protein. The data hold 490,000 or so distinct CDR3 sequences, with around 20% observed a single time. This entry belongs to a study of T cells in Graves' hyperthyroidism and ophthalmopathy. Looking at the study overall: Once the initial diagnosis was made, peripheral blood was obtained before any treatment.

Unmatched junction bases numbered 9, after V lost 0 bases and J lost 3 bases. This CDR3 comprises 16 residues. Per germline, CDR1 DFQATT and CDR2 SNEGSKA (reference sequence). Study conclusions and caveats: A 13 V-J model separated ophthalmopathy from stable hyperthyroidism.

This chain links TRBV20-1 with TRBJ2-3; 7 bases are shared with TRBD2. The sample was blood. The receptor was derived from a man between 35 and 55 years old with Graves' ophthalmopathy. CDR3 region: CSARDLERGGTDTQYF. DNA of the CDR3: TGCAGTGCTAGAGATCTGGAGCGGGGTGGGACAGATACGCAGTATTTT.